This note documents a single T cell receptor (beta chain) sequence. Its target is not known. This sample stems from a study of CD8+CD57+ T cells in acquired aplastic anemia. Study-level points and caveats: In CD8+ cells, Simpson's diversity showed no significant difference between patients and controls.

All patients picked for sequencing had shown, by flow cytometry, an expansion of CD8+CD57+ cells. TCR beta VDJ combinations and CDR3 sequences were profiled from genomic DNA. Each CDR3 protein is one row after TCRdb ran MiXCR on the reads. The profile shows about 470,000 distinct CDR3 sequences, around 30% of them singletons. The CDR3 spans 11 residues. V lost 5 bases, J lost 9 bases, and 3 bases stayed unmatched. Germline V lookup: CDR1 MDHEN, CDR2 SYDVKM. The TCR was taken from a human donor with aplastic anemia. Sequencing input: sorted CD4+, CD8+, or CD8+CD57+ T cells (not recorded which) from PBMCs. The chain has TRBV28 and TRBJ1-1; TRBD1 matches at 7 bases. CDR3 nucleotides: TGTGCCAGCAGTATACAGGGGCAAGCTTTCTTT. It yields the protein CASSIQGQAFF.